The rows below give T cell receptor beta chains drawn from one sample of a study of blood T cell repertoires in COVID-19. TCRdb keeps only in-frame clones here, not all; method: immunoSEQ multiplex PCR. Among 30,000 to 45,000 clones listed, about 88% were seen once. The sequencing sample was made of peripheral blood. These receptors came from an older man with active COVID-19. The CDR3 runs from the conserved cysteine through the conserved F or W. D genes are given only for firm matches. Only some rows state a clone size, as once, few, many or a class for expanded clones.

>TRBD1|TRBV15|-|TRBJ1-2
TGTGCCACCAGCAAAGGTCCGGGACAGGGGTATGGCTACACCTTC
CATSKGPGQGYGYTF
>-|TRBV29-1|few|TRBJ1-3
TGCAGCACCGCGGGGGGCAGGGATGGAAACACCATATATTTT
CSTAGGRDGNTIYF
>TRBD2|TRBV27|-|TRBJ2-7
TGTGCCAGCAGTCACAGCGGGGTTGCCTACGAGCAGTACTTC
CASSHSGVAYEQYF
>TRBD1|TRBV7-3|-|TRBJ2-7
TGTGCCAGCAGCTTAGCGGCCGGGACAGGGTCCGAGCAGTACTTC
CASSLAAGTGSEQYF
>-|TRBV19|-|TRBJ1-3
TGTGCCAGTAGTATACGAGGAGGAAACACCATATATTTT
CASSIRGGNTIYF
>-|TRBV18|-|TRBJ2-1
TGTGCCAGCTCCCCTCAGCTAGCCAATGAGCAGTTCTTC
CASSPQLANEQFF
>-|TRBV7-9|-|TRBJ2-5
TGTGCCAGCAGATTAGGGGGGGTAGAGACCCAGTACTTC
CASRLGGVETQYF
>TRBD1|TRBV7-8|-|TRBJ2-3
TGTGCCAGCAGGTGGGACAGGGGATTATCAGATACGCAGTATTTT
CASRWDRGLSDTQYF
>TRBD1|TRBV4-1|few|TRBJ2-2
TGCGCCAGCAGCCCTCCCTACAGGGGGCAGTACACCGGGGAGCTGTTTTTT
CASSPPYRGQYTGELFF
>TRBD2|TRBV6-6|-|TRBJ2-7
TGTGCCAGCAGCCAAGAGCGGGAGGGCCGAAACGAGCAGTACTTC
CASSQEREGRNEQYF
>TRBD1|TRBV4-3|-|TRBJ1-2
TGCGCCAGCAGCCAACGTCCCGGGACAGGGACGGGCTACACCTTC
CASSQRPGTGTGYTF
>-|TRBV5-1|-|TRBJ1-4
TGCGCCAGCAGCTTTGGCGGAGGGGTGGAAAAACTGTTTTTT
CASSFGGGVEKLFF
>-|TRBV6-1|-|TRBJ1-5
TGTGCCAGCAGTGCGGTAGACAGGCCCCTAAATCAGCCCCAGCATTTT
CASSAVDRPLNQPQHF
>TRBD1|TRBV28|few|TRBJ1-2
TGTGCCAGCAGTCTAGAATCTTCACAGGGGGCGGGCTATGGCTACACCTTC
CASSLESSQGAGYGYTF
>TRBD2|TRBV4-1|-|TRBJ2-1
TGCGCCAGCAGCCAATTGACTAGCGGGAGGTATGAGCAGTTCTTC
CASSQLTSGRYEQFF
>TRBD2|TRBV28|-|TRBJ2-5
TGTGCCAGCATAGGACTAGCGGGAGTCGAGACCCAGTACTTC
CASIGLAGVETQYF
>TRBD1|TRBV4-3|-|TRBJ1-2
TGCGCCAGCAGCCAGGAAGCCCTGACAGGGCTGAGTAACTATGGCTACACCTTC
CASSQEALTGLSNYGYTF
>-|TRBV28|once|TRBJ1-3
TGTGCCAGCACCTCGGAGCTCAACACCATATATTTT
CASTSELNTIYF
>TRBD1|TRBV6-2/TRBV6-3|-|TRBJ2-7
TGTGCCAGCAGTTACGGGGGGACAGGTACCTACGAGCAGTACTTC
CASSYGGTGTYEQYF
>-|TRBV19|-|TRBJ1-2
TGTGCCAGTTCCCCCACCGACTCAGGGTTCGATGGCTACACCTTC
CASSPTDSGFDGYTF
>-|TRBV2|-|TRBJ2-7
TGTGCCAGCAGGGACAGCTACGAGCAGTACTTC
CASRDSYEQYF
>-|TRBV5-6|-|TRBJ1-6
TGTGCCAGCAGCTTGGCCCTAGGCTATAATTCACCCCTCCACTTT
CASSLALGYNSPLHF
>-|TRBV6-5|-|TRBJ2-7
TGTGCCAGCAGTTACCGGGATCGAGGCTACGAGCAGTACTTC
CASSYRDRGYEQYF
>-|TRBV24-1|-|TRBJ2-2
TGTGCCACCAGTGATCCAACTTACACCGGGGAGCTGTTTTTT
CATSDPTYTGELFF
>TRBD1|TRBV9|-|TRBJ2-7
TGTGCCAGCAGCGTAGGGGGACAGTCCTCCTACGAGCAGTACTTC
CASSVGGQSSYEQYF
>TRBD1|TRBV9|-|TRBJ1-2
TGTGCCAGCAGCGCCCGGACAGGGAACTATGGCTACACCTTC
CASSARTGNYGYTF
>TRBD1|TRBV3-1/TRBV3-2|-|TRBJ1-1
TGTGCCAGCAGCCGGACAGGGGGGAACACTGAAGCTTTCTTT
CASSRTGGNTEAFF
>TRBD1|TRBV18|-|TRBJ1-1
TGTGCCAGCTCACCGGACAGGACGAACACTGAAGCTTTCTTT
CASSPDRTNTEAFF
>-|TRBV7-2|-|TRBJ2-1
TGTGCCAGCAGCTCGGACTCTTATGAGCAGTTCTTC
CASSSDSYEQFF
>TRBD1|TRBV28|few|TRBJ1-6
TGTGCCAGCAGCAAAGACAGGGATAATTCACCCCTCCACTTT
CASSKDRDNSPLHF
>-|TRBV4-2|once|TRBJ2-5
TGTGCCAGCAGCCGGAACTACAATCTTAACCAAGAGACCCAGTACTTC
CASSRNYNLNQETQYF
>TRBD1|TRBV2|-|TRBJ1-5
TGTGCCAGGGCTACAGGGGCGGGTCAGCCCCAGCATTTT
CARATGAGQPQHF
>-|TRBV27|-|TRBJ2-7
TGTGCCAGCAAAAGTGGACAGACCTACGAGCAGTACTTC
CASKSGQTYEQYF
>-|TRBV5-1|-|TRBJ2-1
TGCGCCAGCAGCTTGGACGGGGAACCGCGGGAGCAGTTCTTC
CASSLDGEPREQFF
>TRBD2|TRBV27|-|TRBJ2-6
TGTGCCAGCAGTTCGGGGGGACTGCCCAACGTCCTGACTTTC
CASSSGGLPNVLTF
>TRBD1|TRBV4-1|-|TRBJ2-6
TGCGCCAGCAGCCAAGATCCAGGGGGATTCGGCTCTGGGGCCAACGTCCTGACTTTC
CASSQDPGGFGSGANVLTF